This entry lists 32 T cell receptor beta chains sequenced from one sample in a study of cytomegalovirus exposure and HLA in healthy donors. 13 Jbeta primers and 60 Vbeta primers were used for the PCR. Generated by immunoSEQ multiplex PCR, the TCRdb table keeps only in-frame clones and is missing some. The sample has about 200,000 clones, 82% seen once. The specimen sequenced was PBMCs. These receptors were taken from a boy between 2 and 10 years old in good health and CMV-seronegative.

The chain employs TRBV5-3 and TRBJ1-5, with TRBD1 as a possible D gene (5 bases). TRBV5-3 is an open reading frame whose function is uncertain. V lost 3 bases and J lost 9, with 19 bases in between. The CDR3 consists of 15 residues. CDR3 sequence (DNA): TGTGCCAGAAGCTCTCAGGGAGCCGGGGGGGGGCCCCAGCATTTT. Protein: CARSSQGAGGGPQHF.

This chain's CDR3 is CASSRWTGYYNEQFF. The CDR3 DNA follows: TGTGCCAGCAGCCGTTGGACAGGGTACTACAATGAGCAGTTCTTC. This chain joins TRBV5-8 and TRBJ2-1, with 8 bases identical to TRBD1. The CDR3 is 15 amino acids. V lost 4 bases and J lost 3; bases outside the gene matches: 6. Germline V gives CDR1 SGHTS, CDR2 YDEGEE.

The CDR3 nucleotides are TGTGCCAGCAGCTTGGAGGTACAGGGGAACACTGAAGCTTTCTTT. Translating it yields CASSLEVQGNTEAFF. V usage is TRBV5-4 and J usage is TRBJ1-1; D perhaps matches TRBD1 (6 bases). V was shortened by 0 bases and J by 1 base, with 10 bases between the two germline ends. Germline loops: CDR1 SGHNT, CDR2 YYREEE (reference sequence). The CDR3 totals 15 residues.

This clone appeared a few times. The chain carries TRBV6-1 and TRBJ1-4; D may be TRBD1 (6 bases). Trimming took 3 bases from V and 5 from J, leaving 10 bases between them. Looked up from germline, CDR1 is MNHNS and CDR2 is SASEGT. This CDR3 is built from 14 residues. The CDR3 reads CASSDGRGNEKLFF. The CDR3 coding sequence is TGTGCCAGCAGTGACGGCAGGGGAAATGAAAAACTGTTTTTT.

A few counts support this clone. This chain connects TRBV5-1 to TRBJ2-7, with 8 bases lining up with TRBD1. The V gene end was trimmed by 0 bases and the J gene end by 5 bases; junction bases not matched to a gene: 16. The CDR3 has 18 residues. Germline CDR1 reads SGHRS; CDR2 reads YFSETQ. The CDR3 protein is CASSLGRTGSHSSDEQYF. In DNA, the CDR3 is TGCGCCAGCAGCTTGGGACGGACAGGGTCTCATTCGAGCGACGAGCAGTACTTC.

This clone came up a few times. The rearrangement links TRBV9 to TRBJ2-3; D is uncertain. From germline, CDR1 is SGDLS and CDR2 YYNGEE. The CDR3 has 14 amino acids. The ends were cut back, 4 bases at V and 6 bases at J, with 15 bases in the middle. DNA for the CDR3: TGTGCCAGCAGCTCCCAGCCTATCGGGGATACGCAGTATTTT. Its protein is CASSSQPIGDTQYF.

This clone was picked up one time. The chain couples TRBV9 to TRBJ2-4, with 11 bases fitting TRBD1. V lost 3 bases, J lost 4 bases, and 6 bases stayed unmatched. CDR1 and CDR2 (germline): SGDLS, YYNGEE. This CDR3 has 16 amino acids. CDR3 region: CASSAARDRGKNIQYF. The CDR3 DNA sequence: TGTGCCAGCAGCGCCGCCCGGGACAGGGGGAAAAACATTCAGTACTTC.

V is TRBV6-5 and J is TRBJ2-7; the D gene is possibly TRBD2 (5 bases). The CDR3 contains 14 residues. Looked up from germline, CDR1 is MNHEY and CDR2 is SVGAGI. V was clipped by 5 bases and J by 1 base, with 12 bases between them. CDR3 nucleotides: TGTGCCAGCAGTCCGAGGGCAGAGTCCTACGAGCAGTACTTC. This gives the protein CASSPRAESYEQYF.

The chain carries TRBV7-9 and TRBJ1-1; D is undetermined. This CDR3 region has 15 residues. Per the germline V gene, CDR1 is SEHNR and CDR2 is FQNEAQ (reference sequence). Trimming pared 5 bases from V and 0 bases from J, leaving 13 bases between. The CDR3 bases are TGTGCCAGCAGCCTGGTACCAGACTTGAACACTGAAGCTTTCTTT. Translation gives CASSLVPDLNTEAFF.

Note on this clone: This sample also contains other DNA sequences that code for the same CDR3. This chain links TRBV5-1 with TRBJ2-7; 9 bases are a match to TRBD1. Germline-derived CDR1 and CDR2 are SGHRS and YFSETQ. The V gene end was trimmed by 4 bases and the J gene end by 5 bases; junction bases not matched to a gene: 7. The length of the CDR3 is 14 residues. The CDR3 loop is CASSPRTGENEQYF. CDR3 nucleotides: TGCGCCAGCAGCCCCCGGACAGGGGAGAACGAGCAGTACTTC.

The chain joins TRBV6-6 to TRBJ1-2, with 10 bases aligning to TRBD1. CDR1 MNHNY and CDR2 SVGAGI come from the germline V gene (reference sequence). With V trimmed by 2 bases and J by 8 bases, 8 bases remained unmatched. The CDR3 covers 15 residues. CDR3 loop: CASSYRQGAKGGYTF. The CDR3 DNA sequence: TGTGCCAGCAGTTACCGACAGGGGGCCAAAGGGGGCTACACCTTC.

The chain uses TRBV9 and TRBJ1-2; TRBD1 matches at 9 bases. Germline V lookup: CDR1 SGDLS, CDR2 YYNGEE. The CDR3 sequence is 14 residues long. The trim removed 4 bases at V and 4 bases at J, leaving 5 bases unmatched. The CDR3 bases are TGTGCCAGCAGCTTCGGGACAGGGCCCTATGGCTACACCTTC. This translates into CASSFGTGPYGYTF.

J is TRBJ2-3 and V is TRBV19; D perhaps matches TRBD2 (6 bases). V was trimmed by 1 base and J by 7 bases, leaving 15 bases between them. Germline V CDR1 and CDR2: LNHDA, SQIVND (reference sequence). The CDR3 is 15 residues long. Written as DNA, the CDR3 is TGTGCCAGTAGTATAGGGCGGGGCCCCGCCAATACGCAGTATTTT. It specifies CASSIGRGPANTQYF.

The CDR3 coding sequence is TGTGCCAGTAGTCACAGGGACCTATCTGGAAACACCATATATTTT. Translated: CASSHRDLSGNTIYF. The chain joins TRBV19 to TRBJ1-3, with D possibly being TRBD1 (6 bases). The germline CDR1 and CDR2 sequences are LNHDA and SQIVND (reference sequence). This CDR3 comprises 15 residues. Trimming removed 5 bases at V and 1 base at J, with 12 bases between. The entire variable domain, with the rest obtained from reference TRBV19 and TRBJ1-3, is as follows: DGGITQSPKYLFRKEGQNVTLSCEQNLNHDAMYWYRQDPGQGLRLIYYSQIVNDFQKGDIAEGYSVSREKKESFPLTVTSAQKNPTAFYLCASSHRDLSGNTIYFGEGSWLTVV.

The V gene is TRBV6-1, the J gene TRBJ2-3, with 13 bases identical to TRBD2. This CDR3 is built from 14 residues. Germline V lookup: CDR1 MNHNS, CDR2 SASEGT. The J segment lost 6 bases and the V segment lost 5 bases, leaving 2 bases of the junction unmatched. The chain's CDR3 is CASSWTSGGDTQYF. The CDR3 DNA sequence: TGTGCCAGCAGTTGGACTAGCGGGGGTGATACGCAGTATTTT.

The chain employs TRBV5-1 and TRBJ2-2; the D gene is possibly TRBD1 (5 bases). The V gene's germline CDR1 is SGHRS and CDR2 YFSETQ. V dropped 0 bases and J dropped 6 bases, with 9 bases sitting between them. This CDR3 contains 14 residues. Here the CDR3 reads CASSLGQNPGELFF. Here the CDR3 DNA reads TGCGCCAGCAGCTTGGGACAGAATCCCGGGGAGCTGTTTTTT.

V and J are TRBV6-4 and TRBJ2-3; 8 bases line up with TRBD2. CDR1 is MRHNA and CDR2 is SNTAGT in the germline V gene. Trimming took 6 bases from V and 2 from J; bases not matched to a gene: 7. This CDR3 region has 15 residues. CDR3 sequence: CASRLNGGATDTQYF. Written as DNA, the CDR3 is TGTGCCAGCAGATTAAACGGGGGGGCCACAGATACGCAGTATTTT.

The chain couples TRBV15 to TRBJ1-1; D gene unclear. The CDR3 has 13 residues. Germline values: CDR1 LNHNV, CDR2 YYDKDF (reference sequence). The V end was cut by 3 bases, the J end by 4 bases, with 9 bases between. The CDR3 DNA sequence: TGTGCCACCAGCAGGCCAACGAGCACTGAAGCTTTCTTT. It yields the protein CATSRPTSTEAFF.

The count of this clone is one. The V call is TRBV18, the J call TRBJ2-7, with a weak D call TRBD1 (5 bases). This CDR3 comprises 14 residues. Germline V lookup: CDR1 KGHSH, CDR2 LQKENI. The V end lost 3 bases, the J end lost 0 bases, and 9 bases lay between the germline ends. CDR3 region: CASSPTESSYEQYF. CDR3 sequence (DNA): TGTGCCAGCTCACCGACAGAGTCCTCCTACGAGCAGTACTTC.

The CDR3 nucleotides read TGTGCCAGCAGCTCCCCACCGGGGGGCACTGAAGCTTTCTTT. Amino acids: CASSSPPGGTEAFF. The chain is built from TRBV7-8 and TRBJ1-1; D is perhaps TRBD1 (5 bases). Between the trimmed V and J ends, which lost 4 bases and 4 bases, there was a span of 13 bases. Per the germline V gene, CDR1 is SGHVS and CDR2 is FQNEAQ. The CDR3 is made up of 14 amino acids.

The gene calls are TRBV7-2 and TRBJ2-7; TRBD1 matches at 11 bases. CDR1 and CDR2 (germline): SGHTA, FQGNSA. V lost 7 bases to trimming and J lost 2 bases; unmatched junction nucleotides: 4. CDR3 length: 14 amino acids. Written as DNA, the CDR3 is TGTGCCAGCAACCCGGGACAGGGGGCCTACGAGCAGTACTTC. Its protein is CASNPGQGAYEQYF. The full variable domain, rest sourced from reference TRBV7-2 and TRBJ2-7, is GAGVSQSPSNKVTEKGKDVELRCDPISGHTALYWYRQSLGQGLEFLIYFQGNSAPDKSGLPSDRFSAERTGGSVSTLTIQRTQQEDSAVYLCASNPGQGAYEQYFGPGTRLTVT.

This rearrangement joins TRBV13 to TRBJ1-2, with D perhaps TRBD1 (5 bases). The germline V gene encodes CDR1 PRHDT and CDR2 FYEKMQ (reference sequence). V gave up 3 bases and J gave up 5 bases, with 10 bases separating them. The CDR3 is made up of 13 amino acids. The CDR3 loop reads CASSFRQGYGYTF. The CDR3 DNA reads TGTGCCAGCAGCTTTAGGCAGGGATATGGCTACACCTTC.

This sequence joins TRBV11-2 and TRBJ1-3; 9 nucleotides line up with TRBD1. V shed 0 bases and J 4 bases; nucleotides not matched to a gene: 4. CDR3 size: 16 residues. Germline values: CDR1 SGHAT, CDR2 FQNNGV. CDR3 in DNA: TGTGCCAGCAGCTTAGAAGGGACAGGGCCAGGAAACACCATATATTTT. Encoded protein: CASSLEGTGPGNTIYF.

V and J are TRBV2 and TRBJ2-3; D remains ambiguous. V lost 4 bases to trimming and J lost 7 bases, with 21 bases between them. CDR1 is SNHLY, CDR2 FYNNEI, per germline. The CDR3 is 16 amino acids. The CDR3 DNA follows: TGTGCCAGCAGTGCCCAAGCGTCAATCCCCGGAAATACGCAGTATTTT. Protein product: CASSAQASIPGNTQYF.

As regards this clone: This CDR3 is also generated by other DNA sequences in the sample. CDR3 protein: CASSVGTQETQYF. In nucleotides, the CDR3 is TGTGCCAGCAGCGTAGGGACACAAGAGACCCAGTACTTC. This chain connects TRBV9 to TRBJ2-5, with D possibly matching TRBD1 (5 bases). V lost 0 bases, J lost 2 bases, and 5 bases lay in between. The CDR3 extends over 13 amino acids. CDR1 SGDLS and CDR2 YYNGEE come from the germline V gene.

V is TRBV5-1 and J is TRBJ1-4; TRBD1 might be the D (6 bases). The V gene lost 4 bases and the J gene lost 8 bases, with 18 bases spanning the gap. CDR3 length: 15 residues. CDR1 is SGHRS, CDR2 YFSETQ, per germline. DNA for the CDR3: TGCGCCAGCAGCAACCCAGAGGGGGAGGGCGAAAAACTGTTTTTT. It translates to CASSNPEGEGEKLFF.

CDR3 protein: CASSYILNTEAFF. As DNA, the CDR3 is TGTGCCAGCAGTTACATCCTTAACACTGAAGCTTTCTTT. The chain links TRBV6-5 to TRBJ1-1, with no clear D. This CDR3 is 13 amino acids long. The germline CDR1 and CDR2 sequences are MNHEY and SVGAGI. The germline V and J ends were trimmed by 2 bases and 2 bases, with 6 bases remaining between them.

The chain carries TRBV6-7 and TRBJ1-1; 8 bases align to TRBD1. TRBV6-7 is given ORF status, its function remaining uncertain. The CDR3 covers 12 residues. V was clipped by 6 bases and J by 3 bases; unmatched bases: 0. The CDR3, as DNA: TGTGCCAGCAGACAGGGGGACACTGAAGCTTTCTTT. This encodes CASRQGDTEAFF.

CDR3 nucleotides: TGTGCCAGCAGTTACTCGGGCGGGACAGGGTTCTATGGCTACACCTTC. This codes for CASSYSGGTGFYGYTF. The V gene is TRBV6-5, the J gene TRBJ1-2; 9 bases line up with TRBD1. J was trimmed by 4 bases and V by 0 bases; bases with no gene match: 6. The CDR3 spans 16 residues. Germline V lookup: CDR1 MNHEY, CDR2 SVGAGI.

As DNA, the CDR3 is TGTGCCAGCAGTTTGAGGGTGATGGAGACCCAGTACTTC. This gives the protein CASSLRVMETQYF. This chain uses TRBV27 with TRBJ2-5; TRBD2 is a possible D gene (5 bases). Trimming took off 3 bases at V and 5 bases at J, with 10 bases between the two ends. CDR1 is MNHEY and CDR2 is SMNVEV in the germline V gene (reference sequence). The CDR3 totals 13 residues.

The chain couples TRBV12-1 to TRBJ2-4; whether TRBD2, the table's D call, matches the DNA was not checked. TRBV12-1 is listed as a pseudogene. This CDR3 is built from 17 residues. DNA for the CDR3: TGTGCCAGCAGCTTTGCGGGGGGGCGGGAGGACAAAAACATTCAGTACTTC. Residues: CASSFAGGREDKNIQYF.

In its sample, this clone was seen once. The CDR3 spells CASSAAKVGGYTF. CDR3 nucleotide sequence: TGTGCCAGCAGTGCGGCGAAAGTTGGAGGCTACACCTTC. The chain couples TRBV28 to TRBJ1-2; the D is unclear. The CDR3 is 13 amino acids. Germline-derived CDR1 and CDR2 are MDHEN and SYDVKM. Trimming shortened V by 5 bases and J by 8 bases, and 15 bases separated the two germline ends.